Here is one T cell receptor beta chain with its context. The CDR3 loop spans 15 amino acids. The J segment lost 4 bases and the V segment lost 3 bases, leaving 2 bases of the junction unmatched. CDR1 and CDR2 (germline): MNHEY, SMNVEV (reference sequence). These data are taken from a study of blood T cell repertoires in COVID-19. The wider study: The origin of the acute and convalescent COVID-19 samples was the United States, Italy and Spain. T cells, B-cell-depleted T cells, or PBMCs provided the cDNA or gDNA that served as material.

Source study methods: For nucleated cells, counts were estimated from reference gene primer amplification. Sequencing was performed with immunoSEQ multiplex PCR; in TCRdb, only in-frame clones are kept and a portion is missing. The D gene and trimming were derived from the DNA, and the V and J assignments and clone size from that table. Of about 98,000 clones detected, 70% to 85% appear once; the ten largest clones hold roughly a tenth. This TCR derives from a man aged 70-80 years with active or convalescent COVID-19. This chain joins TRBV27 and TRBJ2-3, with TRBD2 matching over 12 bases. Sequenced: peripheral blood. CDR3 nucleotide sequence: TGTGCCAGCAGTTTGGGACTAGCGGGCTCAGATACGCAGTATTTT. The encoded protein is CASSLGLAGSDTQYF.